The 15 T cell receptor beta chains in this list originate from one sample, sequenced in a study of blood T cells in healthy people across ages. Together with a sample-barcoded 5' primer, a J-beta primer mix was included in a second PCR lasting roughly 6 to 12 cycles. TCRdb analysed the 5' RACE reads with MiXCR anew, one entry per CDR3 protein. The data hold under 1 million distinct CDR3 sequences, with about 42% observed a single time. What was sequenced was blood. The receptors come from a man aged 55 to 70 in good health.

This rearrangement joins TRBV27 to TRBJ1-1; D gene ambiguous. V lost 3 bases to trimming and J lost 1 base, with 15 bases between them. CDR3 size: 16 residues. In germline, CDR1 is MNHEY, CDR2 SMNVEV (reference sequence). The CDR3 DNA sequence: TGTGCCAGCAGTTTCACCCCCTCGGCGGGGAACACTGAAGCTTTCTTT. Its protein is CASSFTPSAGNTEAFF.

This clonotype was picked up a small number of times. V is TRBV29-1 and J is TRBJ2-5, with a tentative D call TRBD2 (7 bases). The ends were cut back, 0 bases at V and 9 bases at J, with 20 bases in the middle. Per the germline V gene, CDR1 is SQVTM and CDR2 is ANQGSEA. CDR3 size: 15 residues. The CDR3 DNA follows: TGCAGCGTTGAAGATGGGGGGGAGGGGGTTCGTTCCCAGTACTTC. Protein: CSVEDGGEGVRSQYF.

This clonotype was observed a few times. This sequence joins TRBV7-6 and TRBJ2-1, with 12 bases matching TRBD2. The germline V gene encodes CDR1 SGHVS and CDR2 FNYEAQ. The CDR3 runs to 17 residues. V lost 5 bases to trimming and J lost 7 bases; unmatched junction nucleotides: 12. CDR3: CASSRASGGAINNEQFF. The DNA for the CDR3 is TGTGCCAGCAGCAGAGCTAGCGGGGGGGCGATTAATAATGAGCAGTTCTTC.

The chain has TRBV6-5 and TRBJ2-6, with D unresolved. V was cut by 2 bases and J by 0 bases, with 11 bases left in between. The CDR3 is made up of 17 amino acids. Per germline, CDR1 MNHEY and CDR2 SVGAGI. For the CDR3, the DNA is TGTGCCAGCAGTTACCACAGCCTGCTCTCTGGGGCCAACGTCCTGACTTTC. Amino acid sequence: CASSYHSLLSGANVLTF.

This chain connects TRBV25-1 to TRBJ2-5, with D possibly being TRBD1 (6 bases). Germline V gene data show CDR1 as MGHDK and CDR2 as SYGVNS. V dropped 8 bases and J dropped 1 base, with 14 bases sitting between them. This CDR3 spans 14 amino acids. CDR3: CASPPGGAQETQYF. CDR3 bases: TGTGCCAGCCCGCCTGGGGGCGCCCAAGAGACCCAGTACTTC. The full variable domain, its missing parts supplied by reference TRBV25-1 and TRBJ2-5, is EADIYQTPRYLVIGTGKKITLECSQTMGHDKMYWYQQDPGMELHLIHYSYGVNSTEKGDLSSESTVSRIRTEHFPLTLESARPSHTSQYLCASPPGGAQETQYFGPGTRLLVL.

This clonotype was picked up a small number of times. CDR3 DNA: TGTGCCAGCAGCCCACGGCAATTCTACGAGCAGTACTTC. Translating it yields CASSPRQFYEQYF. V usage is TRBV7-6 and J usage is TRBJ2-7; no firm D call. The V and J ends lost 5 bases and 3 bases respectively, with 11 bases between them. Germline V CDR1 and CDR2: SGHVS, FNYEAQ. The CDR3 length is 13 residues.

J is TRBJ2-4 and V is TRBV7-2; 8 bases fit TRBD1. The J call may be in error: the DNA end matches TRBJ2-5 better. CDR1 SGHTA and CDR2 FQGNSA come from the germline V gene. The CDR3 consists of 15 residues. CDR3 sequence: CASSPGQGGRETQYF. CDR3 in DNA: TGTGCCAGCAGCCCCGGACAGGGTGGCAGGGAGACCCAGTACTTC.

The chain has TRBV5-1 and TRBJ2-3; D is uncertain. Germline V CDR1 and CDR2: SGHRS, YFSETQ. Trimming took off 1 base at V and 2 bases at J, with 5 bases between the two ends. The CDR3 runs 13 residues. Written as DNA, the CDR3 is TGCGCCAGCAGCTTGACTATCACAGATACGCAGTATTTT. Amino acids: CASSLTITDTQYF.

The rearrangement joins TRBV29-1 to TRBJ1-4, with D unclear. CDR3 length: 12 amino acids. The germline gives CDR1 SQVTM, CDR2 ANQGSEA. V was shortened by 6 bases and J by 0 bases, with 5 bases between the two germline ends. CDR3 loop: CSVGATNEKLFF. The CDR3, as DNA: TGCAGCGTGGGAGCAACTAATGAAAAACTGTTTTTT.

CDR3 bases: TGTGCCAGCAGTTACCCGGGCCTAGCTGAAGCTTTCTTT. Its translation is CASSYPGLAEAFF. The chain carries TRBV6-6 and TRBJ1-1, with D unresolved. The V gene's germline CDR1 is MNHNY and CDR2 SVGAGI (reference sequence). The ends were cut back, 2 bases at V and 6 bases at J, with 10 bases in the middle. The CDR3 covers 13 residues.

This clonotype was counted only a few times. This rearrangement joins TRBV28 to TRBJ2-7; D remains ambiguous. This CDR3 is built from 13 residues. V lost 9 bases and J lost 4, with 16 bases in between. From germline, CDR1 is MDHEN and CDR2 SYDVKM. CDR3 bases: TGTGCCAGTCTACCGGGCCTCGGATACGAGCAGTACTTC. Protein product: CASLPGLGYEQYF.

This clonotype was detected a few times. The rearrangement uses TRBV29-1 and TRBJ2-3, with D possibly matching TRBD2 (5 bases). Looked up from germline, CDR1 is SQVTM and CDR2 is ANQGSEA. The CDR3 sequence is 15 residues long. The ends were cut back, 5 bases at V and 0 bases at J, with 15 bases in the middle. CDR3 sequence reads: CSVLLTGISTDTQYF. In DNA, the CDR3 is TGCAGCGTTCTCCTGACGGGGATTAGCACAGATACGCAGTATTTT.

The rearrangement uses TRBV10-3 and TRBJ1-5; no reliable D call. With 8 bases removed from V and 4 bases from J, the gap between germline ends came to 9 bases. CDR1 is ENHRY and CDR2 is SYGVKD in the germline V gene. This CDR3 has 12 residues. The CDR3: CAIGTANQPQHF. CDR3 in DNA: TGTGCCATCGGCACAGCTAATCAGCCCCAGCATTTT.

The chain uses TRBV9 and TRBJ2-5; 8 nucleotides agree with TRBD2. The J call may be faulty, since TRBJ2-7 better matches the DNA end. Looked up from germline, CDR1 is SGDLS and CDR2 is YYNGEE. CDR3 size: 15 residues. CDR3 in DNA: TGTGCCAGCAGCGCCGGGGGGGCCCCCACCTACGAGCAGTACTTC. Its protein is CASSAGGAPTYEQYF.

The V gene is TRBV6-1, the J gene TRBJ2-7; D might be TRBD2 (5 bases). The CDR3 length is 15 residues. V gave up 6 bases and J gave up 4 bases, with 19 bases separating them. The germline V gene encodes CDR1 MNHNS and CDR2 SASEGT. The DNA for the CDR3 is TGTGCCAGCAGGAACGAGGAACGGCCGGGGTACGAGCAGTACTTC. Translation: CASRNEERPGYEQYF.